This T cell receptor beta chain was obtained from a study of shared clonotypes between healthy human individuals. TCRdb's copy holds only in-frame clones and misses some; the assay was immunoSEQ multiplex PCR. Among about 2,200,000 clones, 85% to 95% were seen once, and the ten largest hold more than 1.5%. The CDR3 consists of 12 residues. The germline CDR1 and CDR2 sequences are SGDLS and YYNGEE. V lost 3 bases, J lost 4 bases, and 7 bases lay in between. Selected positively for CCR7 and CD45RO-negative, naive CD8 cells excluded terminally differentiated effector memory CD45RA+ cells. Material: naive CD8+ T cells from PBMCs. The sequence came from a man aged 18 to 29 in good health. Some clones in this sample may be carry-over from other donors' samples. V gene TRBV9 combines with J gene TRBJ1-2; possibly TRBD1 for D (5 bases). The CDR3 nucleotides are TGTGCCAGCAGCGGACAGAGCTATGGCTACACCTTC. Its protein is CASSGQSYGYTF.